A single T cell receptor (beta chain) is shown here with its context. Its antigen is currently unknown. These data originate in a study of cytomegalovirus exposure and HLA in healthy donors. Study findings and constraints: Later analysis associated a missense DCLRE1C variant with TCR beta V- and J-gene trimming. What TCR beta sequences reportedly achieved was accurate prediction of HLA-A and HLA-B alleles in most subjects.

The primer mix had 60 Vbeta and 13 Jbeta primers. Assay used: immunoSEQ multiplex PCR; TCRdb lists only in-frame clones, some missing. The sample holds nearly 110,000 clones; roughly 73% are singletons and the top ten take 7.8%. The material sequenced was PBMCs. The receptor comes from a man aged 30-40 years in good health and CMV-seronegative.

For the CDR3, the DNA is TGTGCCAGCAGTTACTCGATAAACAGGGGGCATAAGGAAGCTTTCTTT. Translating it yields CASSYSINRGHKEAFF. The rearrangement links TRBV6-6 to TRBJ1-1, with TRBD1 matching over 9 bases. J lost 8 bases, V lost 0 bases, and 10 bases had no gene match. CDR3 length equals 16 residues. Germline CDR1 MNHNY, CDR2 SVGAGI (reference sequence).